This note documents a single TCR beta chain sequence. Its matching antigen is unknown. The sample belongs to a study of blood T cells in healthy people across ages. A J-beta primer mix and a sample-barcoded 5' primer were used in a second PCR of roughly 7 to 12 cycles. Each cDNA molecule, via a template-switch adaptor with 12 random nucleotides, was tagged. Each CDR3 protein is one row after TCRdb ran MiXCR on the 5' RACE reads. The repertoire holds about a million distinct CDR3 sequences, around 48% seen once, with around an eighth in the top ten. Study-wide results and caveats: A roughly linear age-dependent decrease characterized TCR beta diversity per million T cells. It was not possible, with unsorted PBMCs, to conclusively compare naive and antigen-experienced cells.

Per germline, CDR1 DFQATT and CDR2 SNEGSKA (reference sequence). V trimming: 2 bases; J trimming: 6 bases; junction bases outside the gene matches: 7. The CDR3 is made up of 15 amino acids. Per-sample PBMC isolation yielded at least 7 million cells. V usage is TRBV20-1 and J usage is TRBJ2-3, with 11 bases aligning to TRBD2. The clonotype comes from a man aged 25 to 40 in good health. The sample comprised blood. The CDR3 sequence is CSARKLAGGGDTQYF. CDR3 nucleotides: TGCAGTGCTAGAAAGCTAGCGGGGGGTGGGGATACGCAGTATTTT.